The 14 T cell receptor beta chains below were found in one sample sequenced in a study of graft-versus-host responses after intestinal transplantation. Some clones are missing from TCRdb's copy, which holds only in-frame ones; the method was immunoSEQ multiplex PCR. Of roughly 80,000 clones in the sample, around 86% are singletons; the top ten hold around 8%. The antigens these receptors bind are not known. The material was unstimulated CD8+ T cells sorted from spleen or lymph node cells, obtained before transplant. These receptors all stem from a human donor who was the organ donor for an intestinal transplant.

This clone is a singleton in its sample. The chain couples TRBV7-9 to TRBJ2-1; a possible D gene is TRBD1 (6 bases). The CDR3 totals 13 residues. CDR1 is SEHNR, CDR2 FQNEAQ, per germline (reference sequence). The V end lost 1 base, the J end lost 7 bases, and 8 bases lay between the germline ends. The CDR3 protein is CASSLVTGNEQFF. For the CDR3, the DNA is TGTGCCAGCAGCTTAGTAACAGGGAATGAGCAGTTCTTC.

This sequence joins TRBV7-2 and TRBJ1-6; D is unclear. Trimming shortened V by 2 bases and J by 0 bases, and 11 bases separated the two germline ends. Per germline, CDR1 SGHTA and CDR2 FQGNSA. CDR3 length: 17 residues. In DNA, the CDR3 is TGTGCCAGCAGCTTACGTTGGGGAAACTCCTATAATTCACCCCTCCACTTT. Protein product: CASSLRWGNSYNSPLHF.

The chain carries TRBV2 and TRBJ2-3; 9 bases agree with TRBD1. Germline V gene data show CDR1 as SNHLY and CDR2 as FYNNEI. Losses at the gene ends were 5 bases for V and 0 bases for J; bases not matched to a gene: 15. The CDR3 loop spans 19 amino acids. As DNA, the CDR3 is TGTGCCAGCAGTCCAGGGACAGGGCGGATAATCCCTAGCACAGATACGCAGTATTTT. Translation: CASSPGTGRIIPSTDTQYF.

The chain is built from TRBV5-1 and TRBJ1-1; 10 positions match TRBD1. The germline gives CDR1 SGHRS, CDR2 YFSETQ. The CDR3 covers 16 residues. V shed 4 bases, J shed 5 bases, and the junction held 11 bases outside the gene matches. The CDR3 DNA follows: TGCGCCAGCAGCCCCGGGACAGGGGCTATGGGGACTGAAGCTTTCTTT. Protein product: CASSPGTGAMGTEAFF.

The V and J genes are TRBV7-8 and TRBJ1-4; D gene unclear. CDR1 and CDR2 from the germline V gene are SGHVS and FQNEAQ. The CDR3 spans 15 residues. V lost 2 bases and J 0 bases, leaving 7 bases between the germline ends. The CDR3 sequence is CASSLTDATNEKLFF. CDR3 bases: TGTGCCAGCAGCTTAACAGATGCAACTAATGAAAAACTGTTTTTT.

The rearrangement links TRBV28 to TRBJ2-7; D not certain. The germline V gene encodes CDR1 MDHEN and CDR2 SYDVKM. V dropped 3 bases and J dropped 3 bases, with 18 bases sitting between them. The CDR3 spans 16 residues. CDR3 region: CASSFGRPHAFYEQYF. Here the CDR3 DNA reads TGTGCCAGCAGTTTTGGAAGGCCCCATGCGTTCTACGAGCAGTACTTC.

The chain is built from TRBV19 and TRBJ2-7; 10 positions match TRBD1. Per germline, CDR1 LNHDA and CDR2 SQIVND (reference sequence). This CDR3 comprises 15 residues. Unmatched junction bases numbered 2, after V lost 1 base and J lost 2 bases. CDR3: CASSIAGTGAYEQYF. The CDR3 DNA reads as TGTGCCAGTAGTATAGCCGGGACAGGGGCCTACGAGCAGTACTTC.

This clone was seen once. This rearrangement joins TRBV27 to TRBJ2-7; 7 bases map to TRBD2. This CDR3 has 13 amino acids. Germline CDR1 MNHEY, CDR2 SMNVEV (reference sequence). V shed 4 bases and J 6 bases; nucleotides not matched to a gene: 6. The CDR3 nucleotides are TGTGCCAGCAGTTCGTCGTTAGCGGGCGAGCAGTACTTC. It specifies CASSSSLAGEQYF.

This sequence joins TRBV29-1 and TRBJ2-7; tentative D call: TRBD1 (6 bases). This CDR3 region has 13 residues. V lost 0 bases and J lost 4, with 10 bases in between. Germline assignment: CDR1 SQVTM and CDR2 ANQGSEA. The chain's CDR3 is CSVEDRGLYEQYF. CDR3 in DNA: TGCAGCGTTGAAGACAGGGGATTATACGAGCAGTACTTC.

This rearrangement joins TRBV6-1 to TRBJ2-7, with TRBD1 matching 9 bases. Germline assignment: CDR1 MNHNS and CDR2 SASEGT. This CDR3 comprises 13 residues. Trimming removed 6 bases from V and 6 bases from J; junction bases left unmatched: 6. In DNA, the CDR3 is TGTGCCAGCAGGCCGGGACAGGGAATCGAGCAGTACTTC. It yields the protein CASRPGQGIEQYF.

The rearrangement uses TRBV9 and TRBJ1-1, with a weak D call TRBD1 (5 bases). Germline lookup yields CDR1 SGDLS and CDR2 YYNGEE. V gave up 3 bases and J gave up 1 base, with 7 bases separating them. The CDR3 consists of 13 residues. The DNA for the CDR3 is TGTGCCAGCAGCGCGGGGGGGAACACTGAAGCTTTCTTT. It translates to CASSAGGNTEAFF. Based on the CDR3 plus reference TRBV9 and TRBJ1-1, the full variable domain is DSGVTQTPKHLITATGQRVTLRCSPRSGDLSVYWYQQSLDQGLQFLIQYYNGEERAKGNILERFSAQQFPDLHSELNLSSLELGDSALYFCASSAGGNTEAFFGQGTRLTVV.

As to this clone: Other DNA sequences of this sample code for an identical CDR3. The chain has TRBV2 and TRBJ2-1, with 8 bases lining up with TRBD2. Germline-derived CDR1 and CDR2 are SNHLY and FYNNEI. The CDR3 spans 17 residues. The trim removed 8 bases at V and 2 bases at J, leaving 14 bases unmatched. Here the CDR3 DNA reads TGTGCCAGCCCCCCTCTGGCGGGGGGACCAACCTACAATGAGCAGTTCTTC. It translates to CASPPLAGGPTYNEQFF.

The chain links TRBV6-1 to TRBJ2-3; D unresolved. The CDR3 covers 13 residues. Trimming stripped 7 bases from V and 3 bases from J, with 11 bases between. Germline CDR1 and CDR2: MNHNS and SASEGT. CDR3 amino acids: CASNYVMTDTQYF. The DNA of the CDR3 is TGTGCCAGCAACTATGTTATGACAGATACGCAGTATTTT.

In its sample, this clone was seen a few times. The same CDR3 also results from other DNA sequences found in this sample. The V gene is TRBV27, the J gene TRBJ1-2, with D uncertain. V lost 2 bases, J lost 2 bases, and 12 bases lay in between. Germline CDR1 MNHEY, CDR2 SMNVEV (reference sequence). This CDR3 contains 15 residues. In nucleotides, the CDR3 is TGTGCCAGCAGTTTAAATCCAGTTTTGAACTATGGCTACACCTTC. Translating it yields CASSLNPVLNYGYTF.